The TCR beta chain under discussion was sequenced for a study of beta chain features in type 1 diabetes. Sequencing targeted expressed TCRB transcripts, as all isolated RNA had been reverse transcribed. The method was immunoSEQ multiplex PCR; TCRdb's version includes in-frame clones alone and lacks a portion of them. This table has a few hundred thousand clones, roughly 13% appearing once. There was one heparinised blood draw per donor, averaging about 110 mL. Markers CD45RO/CCR7/CD25/CD127/CD95/CD27 served to sort CD4+ naive, central memory, regulatory and stem cell-like memory cells. Study outcomes and limitations: There was a moderate but significant shortening of TCRB CDR3s in all four CD4+ subsets of Type 1 diabetes patients. PCR might pick shorter templates more often, in the same way for patients and controls.

V lost 4 bases to trimming and J lost 5 bases; unmatched junction nucleotides: 8. The CDR3 sequence is 15 residues long. CDR1 and CDR2 from the germline V gene are MGHDK and SYGVNS. This clone was found a few times. The antigen remains undetermined. This clonotype was sampled from a woman between 18 and 29 years old with type 1 diabetes. Sequencing was performed on naive CD4+ T cells from blood. V gene TRBV25-1 combines with J gene TRBJ2-3; TRBD2 matches 8 bases. CDR3 residues: CASSALAEGEDTQYF. CDR3 DNA sequence: TGTGCCAGCAGTGCACTAGCGGAGGGGGAAGATACGCAGTATTTT.